These T cell receptor beta chains were read from a single sample in a study of blood T cells in healthy people across ages. MiXCR, run by TCRdb on the 5' RACE reads, gives a single entry per CDR3 protein. In the table there are some 1.1 million distinct CDR3 sequences, more than 30% of which are singletons. Sequences were obtained from blood. These receptors were taken from a man younger than 30 in good health. The CDR3 runs from the conserved cysteine through the conserved F or W. Fields, in order: clone size, D gene, V gene, J gene, CDR3 protein, CDR3 DNA. D genes are given only for firm matches. Rows may omit the clone size; those that give it use once, few, many or a size class.

clone_size: NA
d_call: NA
v_call: TRBV20-1
j_call: TRBJ2-7
cdr3_aa: CSARSTEDEQYF
cdr3_nt: TGCAGTGCCAGATCTACAGAGGACGAGCAGTACTTC

clone_size: NA
d_call: NA
v_call: TRBV6-5
j_call: TRBJ2-7
cdr3_aa: CASSYRRASLSSYNEQYF
cdr3_nt: TGTGCCAGCAGTTACAGGAGGGCTTCCCTGAGCTCCTACAATGAGCAGTACTTC

clone_size: NA
d_call: NA
v_call: TRBV13
j_call: TRBJ2-2
cdr3_aa: CASSLNDGGIGELFF
cdr3_nt: TGTGCCAGCAGCTTAAACGACGGAGGGATCGGGGAGCTGTTTTTT

clone_size: NA
d_call: NA
v_call: TRBV9
j_call: TRBJ2-7
cdr3_aa: CASSPQAGPYNEQYF
cdr3_nt: TGTGCCAGCAGCCCTCAGGCGGGGCCGTACAATGAGCAGTACTTC

clone_size: NA
d_call: NA
v_call: TRBV12-3/TRBV12-4
j_call: TRBJ2-1
cdr3_aa: CASRVTGDNYEQFF
cdr3_nt: TGTGCCAGCAGGGTGACAGGAGATAACTACGAGCAGTTCTTC

clone_size: NA
d_call: NA
v_call: TRBV29-1
j_call: TRBJ2-7
cdr3_aa: CSVVVRTRKRGNEQYF
cdr3_nt: TGCAGCGTTGTAGTCCGGACTCGGAAAAGAGGGAATGAGCAGTACTTC

clone_size: few
d_call: NA
v_call: TRBV6-2/TRBV6-3
j_call: TRBJ2-6
cdr3_aa: CATSLLSGANVLTF
cdr3_nt: TGTGCCACCAGCCTCCTCTCTGGGGCCAACGTCCTGACTTTC

clone_size: few
d_call: TRBD2
v_call: TRBV12-5
j_call: TRBJ2-5
cdr3_aa: CASGLVLPGGETQYF
cdr3_nt: TGTGCTAGTGGTTTGGTACTCCCGGGGGGAGAGACCCAGTACTTC

clone_size: many
d_call: TRBD2
v_call: TRBV4-2
j_call: TRBJ2-3
cdr3_aa: CASSPRTRSGTDTQYF
cdr3_nt: TGTGCCAGCAGCCCCCGGACTAGGTCTGGCACAGATACGCAGTATTTT

clone_size: NA
d_call: NA
v_call: TRBV27
j_call: TRBJ2-2
cdr3_aa: CASSYRDGELFF
cdr3_nt: TGTGCCAGCAGTTACAGGGACGGGGAGCTGTTTTTT